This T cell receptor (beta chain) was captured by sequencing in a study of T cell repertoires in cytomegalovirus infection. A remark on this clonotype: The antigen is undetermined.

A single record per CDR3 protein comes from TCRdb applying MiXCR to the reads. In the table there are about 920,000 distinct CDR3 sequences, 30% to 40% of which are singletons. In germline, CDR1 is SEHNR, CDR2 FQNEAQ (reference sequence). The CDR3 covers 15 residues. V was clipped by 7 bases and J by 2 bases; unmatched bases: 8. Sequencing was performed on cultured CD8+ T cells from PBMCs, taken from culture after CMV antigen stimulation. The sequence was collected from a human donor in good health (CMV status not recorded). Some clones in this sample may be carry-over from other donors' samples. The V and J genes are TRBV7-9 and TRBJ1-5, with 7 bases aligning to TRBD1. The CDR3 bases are TGTGCCAGCAACAGGGGAGGGGGTGGCAATCAGCCCCAGCATTTT. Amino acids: CASNRGGGGNQPQHF.